The 19 T cell receptor beta chains below come from one sample, sequenced in a study of blood T cell repertoires in COVID-19 (dated by TCRdb to the early 2020s). Receptor libraries were prepared by the immunoSEQ multiplex PCR assay. TCRdb retrieved this table from immuneACCESS and kept in-frame rearrangements only. Not all clones are present; in checked studies, unresolved V genes account for under half, and no reason is known for the remainder. This sample gives about 170,000 clones in total; 87% of them show up just once. 1.6% of the sample goes to the ten largest clones. Sequenced input: peripheral blood. The source is a woman aged 45 to 65 with acute or convalescent COVID-19.

The chain employs TRBV7-2 and TRBJ1-4, with a tentative D call TRBD1 (5 bases). The CDR3 is 14 amino acids. The V gene's germline CDR1 is SGHTA and CDR2 FQGNSA. Between the trimmed V and J ends, which lost 5 bases and 4 bases, there was a span of 11 bases. For the CDR3, the DNA is TGTGCCAGCAGCGTTTACAGGAATAATGAAAAACTGTTTTTT. This translates into CASSVYRNNEKLFF.

The chain couples TRBV6-5 to TRBJ2-1; 9 bases align to TRBD1. The V gene end was trimmed by 6 bases and the J gene end by 3 bases; junction bases not matched to a gene: 6. Germline loops: CDR1 MNHEY, CDR2 SVGAGI. The CDR3 runs to 15 residues. CDR3 bases: TGTGCCAGCAGCGCCGGGACAGGGTTCTACAATGAGCAGTTCTTC. Its translation: CASSAGTGFYNEQFF.

Of note for this clone: The junction departs from the called germline gene at one end, perhaps through a read error. Within the sample, other DNA sequences also encode this same CDR3. V and J are TRBV5-1 and TRBJ1-1; no reliable D call. This CDR3 comprises 13 residues. Germline assignment: CDR1 SGHRS and CDR2 YFSETQ. In DNA form, the CDR3 reads TGTGCCAGCAGCTTGGGAGTGAACACTGAAGCTTTCTTT. Its protein is CASSLGVNTEAFF.

The chain carries TRBV4-3 and TRBJ1-2; 8 bases fit TRBD1. V lost 3 bases, J lost 8 bases, and 14 bases stayed unmatched. The length of the CDR3 is 16 residues. From germline, CDR1 is LGHNA and CDR2 YSLEER. CDR3 region: CASSHDPADRAGGYTF. In nucleotides, the CDR3 is TGCGCCAGCAGCCATGACCCCGCGGACAGGGCGGGAGGCTACACCTTC.

V and J are TRBV9 and TRBJ2-1; D is uncertain. Trimming stripped 4 bases from V and 5 bases from J, with 10 bases between. CDR3 size: 13 residues. CDR1 is SGDLS and CDR2 is YYNGEE in the germline V gene. The CDR3 DNA sequence: TGTGCCAGCAGCCCAGGATTCCACAATGAGCAGTTCTTC. This sequence encodes CASSPGFHNEQFF.

This clone has just one count. The chain combines TRBV18 with TRBJ1-1; 7 bases fit TRBD1. Germline V gene lookup returns CDR1 KGHSH and CDR2 LQKENI. After removal of 1 base from V and 1 base from J, the junction contained 6 bases not matched to a gene. The CDR3 spans 16 residues. The CDR3 here is CASSPRGGAENTEAFF. The DNA of the CDR3 is TGTGCCAGCTCACCACGAGGGGGCGCGGAGAACACTGAAGCTTTCTTT. The whole variable domain, remainder taken from reference TRBV18 and TRBJ1-1, is NAGVMQNPRHLVRRRGQEARLRCSPMKGHSHVYWYRQLPEEGLKFMVYLQKENIIDESGMPKERFSAEFPKEGPSILRIQQVVRGDSAAYFCASSPRGGAENTEAFFGQGTRLTVV.

This clone was observed a handful of times. This chain's CDR3 is CASSPQGRLNTEAFF. The CDR3 DNA reads as TGTGCCAGCTCACCCCAGGGGCGGTTGAACACTGAAGCTTTCTTT. V gene TRBV18 combines with J gene TRBJ1-1; weak D call: TRBD1 (6 bases). Germline CDR1 and CDR2: KGHSH and LQKENI. The CDR3 covers 15 residues. Trimming took 3 bases from V and 0 from J, leaving 11 bases between them.

This clone was counted once. The J gene is TRBJ2-2, the V gene TRBV11-3; maybe TRBD1 (6 bases). This CDR3 has 14 residues. Germline lookup yields CDR1 SGHNT and CDR2 YENEEA. V lost 10 bases to trimming and J lost 1 base, with 13 bases between them. CDR3: CATASGQNTGELFF. In nucleotides, the CDR3 is TGTGCCACCGCGTCGGGACAGAACACCGGGGAGCTGTTTTTT.

This sequence joins TRBV7-9 and TRBJ2-2; possibly TRBD2 for D (8 bases). Between the trimmed V and J ends, which lost 10 bases and 1 base, there was a span of 16 bases. CDR1 and CDR2 (germline): SEHNR, FQNEAQ (reference sequence). CDR3 length: 15 amino acids. Here the CDR3 reads CATRGGTENTGELFF. As DNA, the CDR3 is TGTGCCACCCGGGGGGGGACAGAGAACACCGGGGAGCTGTTTTTT.

The chain uses TRBV5-1 and TRBJ2-3, with D perhaps matching TRBD1 (6 bases). Trimming cost V 3 bases and J 6 bases, with 14 bases left between them. Germline loops: CDR1 SGHRS, CDR2 YFSETQ. This CDR3 has 14 residues. CDR3 in DNA: TGCGCCAGCAGCTGGAACAGGGCAAGGGATACGCAGTATTTT. It codes for CASSWNRARDTQYF. Full variable domain (missing parts from reference TRBV5-1 and TRBJ2-3): KAGVTQTPRYLIKTRGQQVTLSCSPISGHRSVSWYQQTPGQGLQFLFEYFSETQRNKGNFPGRFSGRQFSNSRSEMNVSTLELGDSALYLCASSWNRARDTQYFGPGTRLTVL.

The rearrangement joins TRBV2 to TRBJ2-2; maybe TRBD1 (5 bases). The CDR3 is made up of 17 amino acids. Germline CDR1 is SNHLY and CDR2 is FYNNEI. V was trimmed by 0 bases and J by 6 bases, leaving 17 bases between them. The DNA for the CDR3 is TGTGCCAGCAGTGAAGCTTGGGCAGGGCGGTTTTCCGGGGAGCTGTTTTTT. As protein: CASSEAWAGRFSGELFF. Full variable domain (rest looked up from reference TRBV2 and TRBJ2-2): EPEVTQTPSHQVTQMGQEVILRCVPISNHLYFYWYRQILGQKVEFLVSFYNNEISEKSEIFDDQFSVERPDGSNFTLKIRSTKLEDSAMYFCASSEAWAGRFSGELFFGEGSRLTVL.

This clone appeared a few times. The genes are TRBV6-6 and TRBJ2-5; D is possibly TRBD2 (7 bases). Germline assignment: CDR1 MNHNY and CDR2 SVGAGI (reference sequence). Trimming removed 10 bases at V and 2 bases at J, with 14 bases between. This CDR3 region has 13 residues. The chain's CDR3 is CATGGGVQETQYF. For the CDR3, the DNA is TGTGCCACCGGCGGGGGCGTACAAGAGACCCAGTACTTC.

The CDR3 loop is CAISGDRGFQPQHF. In DNA, the CDR3 is TGTGCCATCAGCGGGGACAGGGGATTTCAGCCCCAGCATTTT. This chain connects TRBV10-3 to TRBJ1-5; 10 bases are a match to TRBD1. CDR3 length: 14 amino acids. J lost 6 bases, V lost 6 bases, and 5 bases had no gene match. Per germline, CDR1 ENHRY and CDR2 SYGVKD.

This clone was seen only once. The genes are TRBV5-8 and TRBJ2-7, with 11 nucleotides matching TRBD2. The CDR3 sequence is 15 residues long. Germline V CDR1 and CDR2: SGHTS, YDEGEE. V shed 2 bases and J 4 bases; nucleotides not matched to a gene: 5. CDR3: CASSFRLAGPYEQYF. The CDR3 DNA reads TGTGCCAGCAGCTTCCGACTAGCGGGACCTTACGAGCAGTACTTC.

This clone came up a few times. The rearrangement joins TRBV5-4 to TRBJ1-2; 7 nucleotides agree with TRBD1. This CDR3 contains 17 residues. V lost 2 bases, J lost 0 bases, and 10 bases stayed unmatched. Germline V gene sequence: CDR1 SGHNT, CDR2 YYREEE (reference sequence). This CDR3 is CASSLVGDRRANYGYTF. In DNA form, the CDR3 reads TGTGCCAGCAGCTTAGTCGGGGACAGACGAGCTAACTATGGCTACACCTTC.

This clone was recorded a few times. The chain carries TRBV21-1 and TRBJ1-6; TRBD1 was called by the table and not checked on the DNA. TRBV21-1 is assigned pseudogene status. The CDR3 is 20 residues long. Here the CDR3 reads CASSTTGTGFGPGDNSPLHF. CDR3 coding DNA: TGTGCCAGCAGCACTACCGGGACAGGGTTCGGTCCCGGGGATAATTCACCCCTCCACTTT.

This chain connects TRBV10-3 to TRBJ2-7; no clear D. The length of the CDR3 is 12 residues. Germline V gene data show CDR1 as ENHRY and CDR2 as SYGVKD. The V end lost 3 bases, the J end lost 0 bases, and 3 bases lay between the germline ends. The CDR3 reads CAISDSSYEQYF. As DNA, the CDR3 is TGTGCCATCAGTGACAGCTCCTACGAGCAGTACTTC.

The chain combines TRBV18 with TRBJ1-1, with D perhaps matching TRBD1 (6 bases). Germline values: CDR1 KGHSH, CDR2 LQKENI. V was shortened by 5 bases and J by 3 bases, with 10 bases between the two germline ends. CDR3 length equals 13 residues. This CDR3 reads CASSSAGDTEAFF. CDR3 sequence (DNA): TGTGCCAGCTCATCTGCAGGGGACACTGAAGCTTTCTTT.

A note on this clone: This sample also contains other DNA sequences that code for the same CDR3. The chain links TRBV5-1 to TRBJ2-7; TRBD2 matches at 11 bases. From germline, CDR1 is SGHRS and CDR2 YFSETQ. With V trimmed by 0 bases and J by 7 bases, 3 bases remained unmatched. The CDR3 consists of 14 residues. As DNA, the CDR3 is TGCGCCAGCAGCTTGGGGCTAGCGGGGGGAGAGCAGTACTTC. This codes for CASSLGLAGGEQYF.